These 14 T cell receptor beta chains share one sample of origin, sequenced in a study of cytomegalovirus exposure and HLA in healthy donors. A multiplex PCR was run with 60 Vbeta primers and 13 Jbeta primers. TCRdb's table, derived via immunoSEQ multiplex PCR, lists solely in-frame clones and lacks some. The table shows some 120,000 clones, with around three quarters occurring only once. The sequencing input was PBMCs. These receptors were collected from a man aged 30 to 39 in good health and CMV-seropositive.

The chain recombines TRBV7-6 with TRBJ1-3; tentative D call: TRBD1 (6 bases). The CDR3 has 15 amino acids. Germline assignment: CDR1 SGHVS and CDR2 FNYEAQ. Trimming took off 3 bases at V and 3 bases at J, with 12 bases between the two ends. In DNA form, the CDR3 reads TGTGCCAGCAGCTTCGAGGGCAGGGGTGGAAACACCATATATTTT. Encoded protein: CASSFEGRGGNTIYF.

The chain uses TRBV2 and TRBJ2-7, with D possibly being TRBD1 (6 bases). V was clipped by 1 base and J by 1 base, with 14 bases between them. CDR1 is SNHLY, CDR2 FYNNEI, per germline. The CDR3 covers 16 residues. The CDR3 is CASSEGPGTLSYEQYF. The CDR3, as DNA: TGTGCCAGCAGTGAAGGACCCGGGACATTGTCCTACGAGCAGTACTTC.

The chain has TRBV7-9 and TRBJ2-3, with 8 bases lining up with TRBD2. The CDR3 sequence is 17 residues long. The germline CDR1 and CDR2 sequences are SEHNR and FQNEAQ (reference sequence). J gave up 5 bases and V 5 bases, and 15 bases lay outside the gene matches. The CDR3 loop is CASSPPGGGGGIDTQYF. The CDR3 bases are TGTGCCAGCAGCCCCCCCGGCGGTGGCGGGGGGATAGATACGCAGTATTTT.

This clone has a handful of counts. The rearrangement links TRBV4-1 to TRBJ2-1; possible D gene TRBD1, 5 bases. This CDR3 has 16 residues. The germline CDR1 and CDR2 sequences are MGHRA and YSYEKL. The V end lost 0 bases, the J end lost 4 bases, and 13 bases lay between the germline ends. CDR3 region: CASSQDRGHLYNEQFF. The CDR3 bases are TGCGCCAGCAGCCAAGATAGAGGACACCTATACAATGAGCAGTTCTTC.

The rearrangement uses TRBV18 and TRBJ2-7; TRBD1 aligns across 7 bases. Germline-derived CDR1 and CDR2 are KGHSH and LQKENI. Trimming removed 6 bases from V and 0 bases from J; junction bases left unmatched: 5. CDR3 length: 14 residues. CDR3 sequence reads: CASSSGQVSYEQYF. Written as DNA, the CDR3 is TGTGCCAGCTCGTCCGGACAGGTCTCCTACGAGCAGTACTTC. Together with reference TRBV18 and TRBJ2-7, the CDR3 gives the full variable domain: NAGVMQNPRHLVRRRGQEARLRCSPMKGHSHVYWYRQLPEEGLKFMVYLQKENIIDESGMPKERFSAEFPKEGPSILRIQQVVRGDSAAYFCASSSGQVSYEQYFGPGTRLTVT.

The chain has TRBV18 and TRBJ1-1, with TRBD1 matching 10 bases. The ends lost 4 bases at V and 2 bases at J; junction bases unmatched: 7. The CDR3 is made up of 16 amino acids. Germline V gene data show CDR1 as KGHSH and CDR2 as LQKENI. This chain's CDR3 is CASSRGTGVSNTEAFF. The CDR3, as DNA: TGTGCCAGCTCACGGGGGACAGGGGTATCAAACACTGAAGCTTTCTTT. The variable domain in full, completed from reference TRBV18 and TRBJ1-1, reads NAGVMQNPRHLVRRRGQEARLRCSPMKGHSHVYWYRQLPEEGLKFMVYLQKENIIDESGMPKERFSAEFPKEGPSILRIQQVVRGDSAAYFCASSRGTGVSNTEAFFGQGTRLTVV.

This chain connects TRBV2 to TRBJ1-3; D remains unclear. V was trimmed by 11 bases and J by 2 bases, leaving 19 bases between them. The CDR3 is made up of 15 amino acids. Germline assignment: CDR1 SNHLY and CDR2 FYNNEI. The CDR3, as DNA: TGTGCCCGCGGGCCCGCTCCCCCGGCTGGAAACACCATATATTTT. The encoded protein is CARGPAPPAGNTIYF. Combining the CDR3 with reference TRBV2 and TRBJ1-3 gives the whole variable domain EPEVTQTPSHQVTQMGQEVILRCVPISNHLYFYWYRQILGQKVEFLVSFYNNEISEKSEIFDDQFSVERPDGSNFTLKIRSTKLEDSAMYFCARGPAPPAGNTIYFGEGSWLTVV.

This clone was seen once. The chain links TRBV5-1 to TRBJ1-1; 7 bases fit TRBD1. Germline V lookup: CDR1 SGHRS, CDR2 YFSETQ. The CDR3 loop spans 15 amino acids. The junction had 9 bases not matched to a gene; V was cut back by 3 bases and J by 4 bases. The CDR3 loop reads CASSWRQGGRTEAFF. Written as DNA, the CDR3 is TGCGCCAGCAGCTGGCGACAGGGCGGCCGCACTGAAGCTTTCTTT.

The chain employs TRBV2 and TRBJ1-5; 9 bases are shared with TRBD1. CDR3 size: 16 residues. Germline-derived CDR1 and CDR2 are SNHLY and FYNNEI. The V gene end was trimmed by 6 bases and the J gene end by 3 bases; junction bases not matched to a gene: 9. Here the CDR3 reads CASSSQGARSNQPQHF. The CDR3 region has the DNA TGTGCCAGCAGCTCACAGGGGGCGCGATCCAATCAGCCCCAGCATTTT.

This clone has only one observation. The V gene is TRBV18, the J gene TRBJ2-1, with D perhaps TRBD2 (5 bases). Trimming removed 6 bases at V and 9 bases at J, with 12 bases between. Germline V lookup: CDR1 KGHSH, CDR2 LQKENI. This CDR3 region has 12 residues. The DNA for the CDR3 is TGTGCCAGCTCCCGCGGGCGTCCTGAGCAGTTCTTC. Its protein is CASSRGRPEQFF.

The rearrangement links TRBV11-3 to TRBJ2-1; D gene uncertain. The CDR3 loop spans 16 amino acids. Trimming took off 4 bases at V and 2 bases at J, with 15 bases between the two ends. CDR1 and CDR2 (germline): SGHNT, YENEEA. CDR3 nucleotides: TGTGCCAGCAGCTCAGATAGTGTTTTCCCCTACAATGAGCAGTTCTTC. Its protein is CASSSDSVFPYNEQFF.

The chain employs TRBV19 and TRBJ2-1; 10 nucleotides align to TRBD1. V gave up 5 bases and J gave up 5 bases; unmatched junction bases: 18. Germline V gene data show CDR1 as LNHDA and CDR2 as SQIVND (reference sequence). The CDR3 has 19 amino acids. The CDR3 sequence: CASSPLDRGRPVIHNEQFF. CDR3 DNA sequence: TGTGCCAGTAGTCCACTAGACAGGGGGCGCCCCGTAATCCACAATGAGCAGTTCTTC.

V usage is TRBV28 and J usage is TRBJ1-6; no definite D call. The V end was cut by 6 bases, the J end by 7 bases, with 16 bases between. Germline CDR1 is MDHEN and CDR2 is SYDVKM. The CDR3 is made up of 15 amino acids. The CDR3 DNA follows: TGTGCCAGCAGCCCCGGGCACGGAGGCAATTCACCCCTCCACTTT. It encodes CASSPGHGGNSPLHF.

As DNA, the CDR3 is TGTGCCAGCAGTGTCGACAGGAACTATGGCTACACCTTC. Encoded protein: CASSVDRNYGYTF. V and J are TRBV6-1 and TRBJ1-2; D may be TRBD1 (6 bases). This CDR3 region has 13 residues. The germline V gene has CDR1 MNHNS and CDR2 SASEGT. Trimming removed 4 bases at V and 2 bases at J, with 8 bases between.